The clone carrying this T cell receptor (beta chain) was observed a few times. The data were taken from a study of T-cell memory formation after mild COVID-19. The overall study: TCR clustering was largely donor specific.

TCRdb re-analysed the 5' RACE reads in MiXCR, keeping a single row per CDR3 protein. The sample holds roughly 340,000 distinct CDR3 sequences, about 20% seen once. The germline V and J ends were trimmed by 5 bases and 8 bases, with 13 bases remaining between them. The CDR3 has 13 residues. Germline CDR1 is SEHNR and CDR2 is FQNEAQ (reference sequence). Sequencing was performed on PBMCs or a T cell subset sorted from them (not recorded which). The chain joins TRBV7-9 to TRBJ2-1, with D possibly being TRBD1 or TRBD2 (5 bases each). This TCR derives from a man aged 18 to 30 who had mild COVID-19 (a few samples of this study predate the infection). Cell type and time point are not known. The CDR3 nucleotides read TGTGCCAGCAGCAGCCCCCTGGGGGATGAGCAGTTCTTC. This translates into CASSSPLGDEQFF.